Listed below are T cell receptor beta chains from one sample, sequenced in a study of CD8+CD57+ T cells in acquired aplastic anemia. TCRdb redid the calling of the reads with MiXCR, one entry per CDR3 protein. The profile shows fewer than 200,000 distinct CDR3 sequences, nearly 50% of them singletons. The sample was sorted CD4+, CD8+, or CD8+CD57+ T cells (not recorded which) from PBMCs. The source is a human donor with aplastic anemia. Each CDR3 is given with its conserved first and last residue.

TRBJ1-2 | TRBV2 | CASEGGVYGYTF
TRBJ2-2 | TRBV24-1 | CATSDHLYTGELFF
TRBJ1-1 | TRBV19 | CASSPGRRTTEAFF
TRBJ2-5 | TRBV20-1 | CSARGVGDTQETQYF
TRBJ1-2 | TRBV29-1 | CSVDEGNYGYTF
TRBJ2-3 | TRBV29-1 | CSVEDRVVDTQYF
TRBJ2-1 | TRBV6-1 | CASSDYPSGGHNEQFF
TRBJ2-7 | TRBV5-5 | CASSWTMGGSYEQYF
TRBJ2-5 | TRBV9 | CASSVGTSGRGETQYF
TRBJ2-6 | TRBV10-2 | CASSLVPGRSQESGANVLTF
TRBJ1-2 | TRBV7-9 | CASSHPGDYGYTF
TRBJ1-3 | TRBV6-1 | CASRGLSGNTIYF
TRBJ2-1 | TRBV7-8 | CASSPRGGGRNEQFF
TRBJ2-1 | TRBV2 | CASRETSGGHNEQFF
TRBJ1-1 | TRBV7-3 | CASSLMVYTEAFF
. | TRBV24-1 | CATRGGGDADTQYF
TRBJ2-5 | TRBV5-1 | CASSLAAWTGETQYF
TRBJ1-6 | TRBV19 | CASRTTGGSPLHF
TRBJ2-5 | TRBV20-1 | CSAPTSGGARETQYF
TRBJ2-1 | TRBV15 | CATSSLVRSADEQFF